A selection of T cell receptor beta chains follows, all from one sample in a study of blood T cell repertoires in COVID-19. The protocol was immunoSEQ multiplex PCR, while the TCRdb copy is restricted to in-frame clones and leaves out a portion. The sample holds 100,000 or so clones, about 81% seen once. Sequenced input: peripheral blood. These receptors all stem from a human donor in a cohort sampled during active COVID-19. Each CDR3 is given with its conserved first and last residue. The D gene is left open where the match is weak. A row's size may be missing; if present it is once, few, many or a size class.

>TRBV2|NA|NA|TRBJ1-2
CASSLVEVVYGYTF
TGTGCCAGCAGCCTTGTCGAGGTTGTCTACGGCTACACCTTC
>TRBV27|NA|NA|TRBJ1-5
CASGHPNQPQHF
TGTGCCAGCGGGCATCCGAATCAGCCCCAGCATTTT
>TRBV6-1|NA|TRBD1|TRBJ1-2
CASSAGTGHFNYGYTF
TGTGCCAGCAGTGCCGGGACAGGCCATTTTAACTATGGCTACACCTTC
>TRBV5-1|NA|NA|TRBJ1-3
CASGTGTGNTIYF
TGCGCCAGCGGCACAGGGACTGGAAACACCATATATTTT
>TRBV7-2|NA|TRBD2|TRBJ2-1
CASSLSGEAYNEQFF
TGTGCCAGCAGTCTTAGCGGGGAAGCCTACAATGAGCAGTTCTTC
>TRBV2|once|NA|TRBJ1-3
CASSGAGRAGNTIYF
TGTGCCAGCAGTGGGGCGGGGCGCGCTGGAAACACCATATATTTT
>TRBV15|NA|NA|TRBJ1-4
CATSSPRDGGQVKLFF
TGTGCCACCAGCAGTCCCCGGGATGGAGGGCAGGTAAAACTGTTTTTT
>TRBV4-2|once|NA|TRBJ2-5
CASSQDTGVETQYF
TGTGCCAGCAGCCAAGATACGGGGGTAGAGACCCAGTACTTC
>TRBV18|NA|TRBD1|TRBJ1-1
CASSPMPTGTEAFF
TGTGCCAGCTCACCAATGCCGACAGGGACTGAAGCTTTCTTT
>TRBV9|once|TRBD1|TRBJ2-2
CASSVEGAAAGELFF
TGTGCCAGCAGCGTAGAGGGGGCAGCAGCTGGGGAGCTGTTTTTT
>TRBV15|NA|NA|TRBJ2-5
CATSRIRGLQETQYF
TGTGCCACCAGCAGGATCCGGGGACTCCAAGAGACCCAGTACTTC
>TRBV21-1|NA|NA|TRBJ1-2
CASSKGQGNGYTF
TGTGCCAGCAGCAAAGGGCAGGGGAATGGCTACACCTTC
>TRBV7-9|NA|NA|TRBJ2-3
CASSLSRATDTQYF
TGTGCCAGCAGCTTAAGCAGGGCAACAGATACGCAGTATTTT
>TRBV6-4|NA|NA|TRBJ1-1
CASSDSVGQNTEAFF
TGTGCCAGCAGTGACTCTGTGGGGCAGAACACTGAAGCTTTCTTT
>TRBV3-1/TRBV3-2|NA|TRBD1|TRBJ1-2
CASSHDRVGGYTF
TGTGCCAGCAGCCATGACAGGGTGGGGGGCTACACCTTC
>TRBV5-1|NA|NA|TRBJ1-1
CASSLRRVKNTEAFF
TGCGCCAGCAGCTTGAGGAGAGTGAAGAACACTGAAGCTTTCTTT
>TRBV5-1|NA|NA|TRBJ2-3
CASSTGHTRLGDTQYF
TGCGCCAGCAGCACCGGACACACCCGACTCGGGGATACGCAGTATTTT
>TRBV10-3|NA|TRBD2|TRBJ2-7
CAISTVGTSGAYEQYF
TGTGCCATCAGTACGGTAGGGACTAGCGGGGCATACGAGCAGTACTTC
>TRBV18|NA|NA|TRBJ1-1
CASSPQGENTEAFF
TGTGCCAGCTCACCACAGGGAGAGAACACTGAAGCTTTCTTT
>TRBV18|NA|NA|TRBJ1-4
CASSPRRGMGEKLFF
TGTGCCAGCTCACCCCGGCGGGGGATGGGGGAAAAACTGTTTTTT
>TRBV5-5|once|NA|TRBJ2-6
CASSAQTSGANVLTF
TGTGCCAGCAGCGCACAGACCTCTGGGGCCAACGTCCTGACTTTC
>TRBV28|NA|NA|TRBJ1-2
CASSKIDRGYGYTF
TGTGCCAGCAGTAAAATCGACAGAGGTTATGGCTACACCTTC
>TRBV5-1|NA|NA|TRBJ2-7
CASSQEGQTYEQYF
TGCGCCAGCAGCCAAGAGGGACAAACCTACGAGCAGTACTTC
>TRBV7-9|once|TRBD1|TRBJ2-3
CASRLTGASTDTQYF
TGTGCCAGCAGGCTGACAGGGGCTAGCACAGATACGCAGTATTTT
>TRBV6-5|once|TRBD1|TRBJ2-7
CASSTGAGGYEQYF
TGTGCCAGCAGTACAGGGGCCGGAGGCTACGAGCAGTACTTC
>TRBV7-2|NA|TRBD2|TRBJ2-1
CASSLRSSGGRLSEQFF
TGTGCCAGCAGCTTAAGAAGCTCGGGGGGTCGACTCAGTGAGCAGTTCTTC
>TRBV9|NA|TRBD2|TRBJ2-1
CASSVRGGLNNEQFF
TGTGCCAGCAGCGTTCGGGGGGGCTTAAACAATGAGCAGTTCTTC
>TRBV11-2|NA|TRBD1|TRBJ2-7
CASSLGQGRAYEQYF
TGTGCCAGCAGCTTGGGACAGGGGAGAGCCTACGAGCAGTACTTC
>TRBV9|few|NA|TRBJ1-3
CASSVDRVGNTIYF
TGTGCCAGCAGCGTAGACAGGGTTGGAAACACCATATATTTT
>TRBV5-4|NA|TRBD2|TRBJ2-7
CASSSSPGLAWYEQYF
TGTGCCAGCAGCTCCTCACCGGGACTAGCCTGGTACGAGCAGTACTTC
>TRBV20-1|NA|NA|TRBJ1-1
CSASWGGLGTEAFF
TGCAGTGCTAGTTGGGGGGGGCTCGGCACTGAAGCTTTCTTT
>TRBV19|once|NA|TRBJ2-1
CASSRDSIGDEQFF
TGTGCCAGTAGCCGGGACTCAATAGGGGATGAGCAGTTCTTC
>TRBV2|NA|NA|TRBJ1-5
CASTGWVAQPQHF
TGTGCCAGCACAGGATGGGTGGCTCAGCCCCAGCATTTT
>TRBV10-3|NA|TRBD1|TRBJ1-2
CAIRENPGQGFGTDGYTF
TGTGCCATCAGAGAGAATCCGGGACAGGGGTTTGGGACAGATGGCTACACCTTC
>TRBV5-1|NA|NA|TRBJ1-2
CASSPGGGGLDGYTF
TGCGCCAGCAGCCCTGGGGGCGGAGGATTGGATGGCTACACCTTC
>TRBV6-5|NA|TRBD1|TRBJ1-1
CASSPDRGPNTEAFF
TGTGCCAGCAGCCCAGACAGGGGGCCGAACACTGAAGCTTTCTTT
>TRBV7-9|NA|TRBD1|TRBJ2-1
CASSWGQGSGNEQFF
TGTGCCAGCAGTTGGGGACAGGGGAGCGGCAATGAGCAGTTCTTC
>TRBV5-1|once|TRBD1|TRBJ2-7
CASSFPPAGTGIVEQYF
TGCGCCAGCAGCTTCCCCCCTGCCGGGACAGGGATCGTCGAGCAGTACTTC
>TRBV18|NA|TRBD1|TRBJ1-1
CASSGQPTGRTEAFF
TGTGCCAGCTCAGGGCAACCGACAGGGAGAACTGAAGCTTTCTTT
>TRBV18|NA|NA|TRBJ2-7
CASSPITGPEQYF
TGTGCCAGCTCACCAATTACAGGGCCCGAGCAGTACTTC
>TRBV27|few|TRBD1|TRBJ1-2
CASSRQGPSGYTF
TGTGCCAGCAGCCGACAGGGACCTAGCGGCTACACCTTC
>TRBV6-6|NA|TRBD2|TRBJ2-5
CASSPTSGGVQYQETQYF
TGTGCCAGCAGTCCCACTAGCGGGGGCGTTCAATACCAAGAGACCCAGTACTTC
>TRBV28|NA|TRBD1|TRBJ1-5
CASSLDRVAQPQHF
TGTGCCAGCAGTTTGGACAGGGTGGCTCAGCCCCAGCATTTT
>TRBV27|NA|NA|TRBJ2-1
CASSPTGSSYNEQFF
TGTGCCAGCAGTCCTACGGGGAGCTCCTACAATGAGCAGTTCTTC
>TRBV6-1|NA|TRBD1|TRBJ2-7
CASSERSGTEGYEQYF
TGTGCCAGCAGTGAACGATCCGGGACAGAAGGCTACGAGCAGTACTTC
>TRBV7-2|NA|NA|TRBJ2-2
CASSSRPTGELFF
TGTGCCAGCAGCTCTCGTCCCACCGGGGAGCTGTTTTTT
>TRBV18|NA|TRBD1|TRBJ2-1
CASSTTGTYNEQFF
TGTGCCAGCTCCACGACAGGGACCTACAATGAGCAGTTCTTC
>TRBV4-1|NA|NA|TRBJ1-5
CASSQDPGHLTEPQHF
TGCGCCAGCAGCCAAGACCCGGGACACTTGACGGAGCCCCAGCATTTT
>TRBV6-5|NA|NA|TRBJ1-2
CASSYSAANYGYTF
TGTGCCAGCAGTTACTCGGCCGCTAACTATGGCTACACCTTC